This T cell receptor beta chain was found in a study of CD8+ T cells in alopecia areata. Study-level background: Those treated were given oral tofacitinib at 5 to 10 mg twice daily. Disease severity was quantified as SALT score of affected scalp area.

Extracted RNA was reverse transcribed, and the resulting cDNA served as sequencing template. The protocol was immunoSEQ multiplex PCR, while the TCRdb copy is restricted to in-frame clones and leaves out a portion. This sample yields 95,000 to 100,000 clones, of which just under 60% are seen a single time; about 15% belongs to the top ten. Treatment defined: oral pan-JAK inhibitor, 5-10 mg twice daily. Both peripheral blood and punch biopsies of lesional scalp skin were obtained from patients who had alopecia areata. CDR3 size: 15 residues. Trimming pared 2 bases from V and 2 bases from J, leaving 13 bases between. The V gene's germline CDR1 is SGHVS and CDR2 FQNEAQ. A remark on this clone: The antigen remains undetermined.

Study observations and caveats: Tofacitinib yielded significantly lower scalp clonality and fewer expanded CD8+ clones among the top 100.

The sample consisted of CD8+ T cells sorted from blood, taken at approximately week 55, from a patient treated with tofacitinib. The rearrangement joins TRBV7-8 to TRBJ2-7; no reliable D call. The clonotype comes from a human donor with alopecia areata. The CDR3: CASSLFSGGTYEQYF. DNA for the CDR3: TGTGCCAGCAGCTTATTTTCCGGCGGAACCTACGAGCAGTACTTC.